This TCR beta chain was sequenced during a study of T cell clones after liver transplantation. Overall study: TCRbeta sequencing after a pre-transplant mixed lymphocyte reaction identified graft-donor-reactive clones, later tracked in post-transplant blood. Pre-transplant mixed lymphocyte reactions yielded third-party-reactive TCRbeta sequences as comparators for graft-donor-reactive sequences. Timepoints were pre-transplant, pre-withdrawal, and after withdrawal was completed or failed.

Method: immunoSEQ multiplex PCR; TCRdb's copy keeps in-frame clones and lacks some. The sample holds about 80,000 clones, roughly 80% seen once. The CDR3 is made up of 14 amino acids. Germline CDR1 reads SGHRS; CDR2 reads YFSETQ. Germline trimming cut 7 bases from V and 4 bases from J; bases unmatched to any gene: 5. The chain couples TRBV5-1 to TRBJ2-6, with 7 bases identical to TRBD1. The TCR comes from a human patient who received a liver transplant. Some T cells may trace back to the graft donor. The input for sequencing was CD4+ T cells from blood, taken 45 to 47 months after liver transplant. CDR3 bases: TGCGCCAGCGGAACAGGGGAAGGGGCCAACGTCCTGACTTTC. It encodes CASGTGEGANVLTF.